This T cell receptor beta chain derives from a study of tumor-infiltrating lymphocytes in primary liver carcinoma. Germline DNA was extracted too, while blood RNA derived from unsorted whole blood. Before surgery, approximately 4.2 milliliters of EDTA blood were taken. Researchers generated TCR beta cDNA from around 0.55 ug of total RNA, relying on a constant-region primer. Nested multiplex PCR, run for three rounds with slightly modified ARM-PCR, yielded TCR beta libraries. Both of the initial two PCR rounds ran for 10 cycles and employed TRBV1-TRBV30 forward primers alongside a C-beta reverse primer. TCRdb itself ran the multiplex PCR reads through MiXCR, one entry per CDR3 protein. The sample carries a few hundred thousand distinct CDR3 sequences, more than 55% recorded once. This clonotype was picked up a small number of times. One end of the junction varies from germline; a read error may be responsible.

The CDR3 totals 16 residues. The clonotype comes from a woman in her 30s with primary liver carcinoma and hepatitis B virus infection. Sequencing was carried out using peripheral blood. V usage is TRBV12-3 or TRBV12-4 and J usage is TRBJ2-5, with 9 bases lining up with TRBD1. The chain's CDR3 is CAISKQGAQGQETQYF. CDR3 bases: TGTGCCATCAGCAAACAGGGGGCGCAGGGACAAGAGACCCAGTACTTT.